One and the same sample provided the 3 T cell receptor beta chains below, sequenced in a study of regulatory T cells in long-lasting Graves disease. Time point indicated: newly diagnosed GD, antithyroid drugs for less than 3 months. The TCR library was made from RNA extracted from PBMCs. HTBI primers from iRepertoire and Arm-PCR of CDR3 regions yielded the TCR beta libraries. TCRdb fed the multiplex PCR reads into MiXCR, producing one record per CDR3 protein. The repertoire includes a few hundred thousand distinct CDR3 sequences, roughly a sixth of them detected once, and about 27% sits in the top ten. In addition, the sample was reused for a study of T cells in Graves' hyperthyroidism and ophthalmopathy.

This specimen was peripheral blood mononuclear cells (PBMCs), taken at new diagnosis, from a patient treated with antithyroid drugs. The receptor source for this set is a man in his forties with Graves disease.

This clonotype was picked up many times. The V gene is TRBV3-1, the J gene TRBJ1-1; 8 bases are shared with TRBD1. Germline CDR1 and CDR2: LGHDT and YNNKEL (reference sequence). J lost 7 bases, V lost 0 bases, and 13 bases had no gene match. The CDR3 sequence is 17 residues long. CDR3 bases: TGTGCCAGCAGCCAAGATGGGCCCAGACAGGGGAGGTTTGAAGCTTTCTTT. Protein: CASSQDGPRQGRFEAFF.

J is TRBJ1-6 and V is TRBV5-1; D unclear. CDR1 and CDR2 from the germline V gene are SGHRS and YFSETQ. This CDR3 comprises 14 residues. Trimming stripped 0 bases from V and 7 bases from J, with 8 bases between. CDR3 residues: CASSLVQLNSPLHF. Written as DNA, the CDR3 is TGCGCCAGCAGCTTGGTTCAGCTGAATTCACCCCTCCACTTT.

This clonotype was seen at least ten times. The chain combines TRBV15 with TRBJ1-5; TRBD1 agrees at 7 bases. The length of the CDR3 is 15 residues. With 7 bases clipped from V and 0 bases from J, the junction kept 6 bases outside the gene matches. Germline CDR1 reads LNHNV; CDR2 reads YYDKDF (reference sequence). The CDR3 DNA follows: TGTGCCACCAAGGCAGGGGGGTATAGCAATCAGCCCCAGCATTTT. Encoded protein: CATKAGGYSNQPQHF.